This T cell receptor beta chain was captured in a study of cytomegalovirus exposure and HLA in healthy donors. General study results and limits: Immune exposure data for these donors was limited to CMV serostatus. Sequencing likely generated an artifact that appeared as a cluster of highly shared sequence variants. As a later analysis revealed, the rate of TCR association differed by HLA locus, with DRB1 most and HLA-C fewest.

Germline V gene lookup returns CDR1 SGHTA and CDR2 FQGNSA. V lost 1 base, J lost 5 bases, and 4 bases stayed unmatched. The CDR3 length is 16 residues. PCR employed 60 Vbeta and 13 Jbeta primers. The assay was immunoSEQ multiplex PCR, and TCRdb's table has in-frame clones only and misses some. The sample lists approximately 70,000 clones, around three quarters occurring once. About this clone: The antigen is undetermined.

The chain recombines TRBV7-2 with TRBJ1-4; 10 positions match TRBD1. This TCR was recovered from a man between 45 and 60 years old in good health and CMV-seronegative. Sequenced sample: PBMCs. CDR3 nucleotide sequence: TGTGCCAGCAGCTTAGGACCGGGACAGGGGAATGAAAAACTGTTTTTT. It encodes CASSLGPGQGNEKLFF.